Shown below are 30 T cell receptor beta chains from a single sample sequenced in a study of tumor-infiltrating lymphocytes in primary liver carcinoma. Making TCR beta cDNA involved approximately 0.5 ug total RNA and a constant-region primer. It was through three nested multiplex PCR rounds of slightly modified ARM-PCR that TCR beta libraries arose. PCR rounds one and two used TRBV1-TRBV30 forward primers with a C-beta reverse primer for roughly 10 cycles each. TCRdb used MiXCR to reprocess the multiplex PCR reads, holding one entry per CDR3 protein. In the table there are approximately 320,000 distinct CDR3 sequences, around three fifths of which are singletons. Researchers drew blood RNA from unsorted whole blood and extracted germline DNA as well. Sequencing used peripheral blood. These receptors all come from a woman in her thirties with primary liver carcinoma and hepatitis B virus infection.

Comments on this clonotype: This may arise from a read error, as a much more abundant clone is one base away. Because the CDR3 is missing its conserved closing phenylalanine or tryptophan, this is likely a read error. The chain combines TRBV6-5 with TRBJ2-5; D is possibly TRBD1 (5 bases). CDR3 size: 13 residues. In germline, CDR1 is MNHEY, CDR2 SVGAGI. V was shortened by 4 bases and J by 5 bases, with 11 bases between the two germline ends. The chain's CDR3 is CASSSGYLETQYS. As DNA, the CDR3 is TGTGCCAGCAGTTCAGGGTATTTGGAGACCCAGTACTCC.

The chain uses TRBV11-3 and TRBJ2-3; D uncertain. CDR3 size: 15 residues. Germline CDR1 is SGHNT and CDR2 is YENEEA. The ends were cut back, 4 bases at V and 8 bases at J, with 19 bases in the middle. CDR3 amino acids: CASSSGESSIGTQYF. The CDR3 DNA reads TGTGCCAGCAGCTCTGGCGAGAGTAGCATAGGTACGCAGTATTTT.

This clonotype appeared many times. The V and J genes are TRBV12-3 or TRBV12-4 and TRBJ2-1, with TRBD1 matching over 7 bases. After removal of 7 bases from V and 8 bases from J, the junction contained 11 bases not matched to a gene. The CDR3 consists of 14 residues. CDR3 in amino acids: CASNPRQGGDEQFF. CDR3 nucleotide sequence: TGTGCCAGCAATCCCAGACAGGGTGGGGATGAGCAGTTCTTC.

As to this clonotype: One base away lies a much larger clone, so this may be a sequencing read error. The CDR3 ends on some other residue instead of the conserved phenylalanine or tryptophan, so this is likely a read error. V and J are TRBV11-2 and TRBJ2-5, with 7 bases aligning to TRBD2. Germline lookup yields CDR1 SGHAT and CDR2 FQNNGV. The trim removed 5 bases at V and 5 bases at J, leaving 8 bases unmatched. The CDR3 is 14 residues long. CDR3 residues: CASSPGLGRETQYL. The CDR3 DNA follows: TGTGCCAGCAGCCCCGGACTAGGAAGGGAGACCCAGTACCTC.

Regarding this clonotype: A read error may explain this, as a much larger clone is one base away. The chain is built from TRBV12-3 or TRBV12-4 and TRBJ1-2, with D possibly matching TRBD1 (6 bases). This CDR3 region has 15 residues. This CDR3 is CANSPPGLRGYGYTF. CDR3 sequence (DNA): TGTGCCAACAGTCCCCCGGGACTCAGGGGCTATGGCTACACCTTC.

This clonotype was seen ten or more times. The chain carries TRBV11-1 and TRBJ2-7; no clear D. Trimming stripped 5 bases from V and 7 bases from J, with 15 bases between. The CDR3 is 13 amino acids. Germline V gene sequence: CDR1 SGHAT, CDR2 FQDESV (reference sequence). The CDR3, as DNA: TGTGCCAGCAGCCCCGGACGGCCCTCTGAGCAGTACTTC. Protein: CASSPGRPSEQYF.

The DNA of the CDR3 is TGTGCCTGGAGTCTGACGAGACCCGGGTCACCCCTCCACTTT. This sequence encodes CAWSLTRPGSPLHF. The chain combines TRBV30 with TRBJ1-6; no firm D call. The CDR3 is made up of 14 amino acids. Germline V lookup: CDR1 GTSNPN, CDR2 SVGIG (reference sequence). Trimming took off 2 bases at V and 10 bases at J, with 15 bases between the two ends.

V and J are TRBV5-6 and TRBJ1-2; TRBD1 aligns across 7 bases. Trimming took 1 base from V and 6 from J; bases not matched to a gene: 3. Germline V gene data show CDR1 as SGHDT and CDR2 as YYEEEE. The CDR3 is 13 amino acids. Written as DNA, the CDR3 is TGTGCCAGCAGCTTGCCAGGGGGGGATGGCTACACCTTC. Its translation is CASSLPGGDGYTF.

With regard to this clonotype: Given a much more abundant clone one base away, this may be a read error. CDR3 nucleotide sequence: TGTGCCAGCAGCTTAGATGCTAGCGGGTCCAATGAGCAGTTCTTC. It codes for CASSLDASGSNEQFF. The J gene is TRBJ2-1, the V gene TRBV7-9; the match to TRBD2 covers 8 bases. The V and J ends lost 1 base and 6 bases, in that order; junction bases with no gene match: 5. The CDR3 has 15 residues. Germline values: CDR1 SEHNR, CDR2 FQNEAQ (reference sequence).

This clonotype was recorded many times. This chain connects TRBV11-3 to TRBJ2-7, with TRBD1 matching over 11 bases. This CDR3 has 16 amino acids. V lost 5 bases and J lost 2; bases outside the gene matches: 8. CDR1 and CDR2 from the germline V gene are SGHNT and YENEEA. The CDR3 loop reads CASSGTGGQGAYEQYF. CDR3 bases: TGTGCCAGCAGCGGCACGGGGGGACAGGGGGCCTACGAGCAGTACTTC.

On this clonotype: The junction shows a germline mismatch at one end, possibly a read error. The rearrangement links TRBV12-3 or TRBV12-4 to TRBJ2-3; 7 positions match TRBD2. The CDR3 covers 14 residues. The CDR3 sequence is CASSAQRGTDTQCF. The CDR3 nucleotides are TGTGCCAGCAGTGCCCAGCGGGGCACAGATACGCAGTGTTTT.

This clonotype came up many times. The chain employs TRBV11-2 and TRBJ2-2; tentatively, D is TRBD2 (5 bases). CDR3 length equals 13 residues. Germline values: CDR1 SGHAT, CDR2 FQNNGV. V was pared by 5 bases and J by 4 bases, with 8 bases between. CDR3 DNA sequence: TGTGCCAGCAGCCTCACTAGCACCGGGGAGCTGTTTTTT. Residues: CASSLTSTGELFF.

The J gene is TRBJ2-3, the V gene TRBV11-1; D tentatively fits TRBD1 or TRBD2 (6 bases each). The CDR3 runs to 16 residues. Between the trimmed V and J ends, which lost 9 bases and 2 bases, there was a span of 21 bases. From germline, CDR1 is SGHAT and CDR2 FQDESV (reference sequence). The CDR3, as DNA: TGTGCCAGTAGCGGAGAACGGACAGTGTACACAGATACGCAGTATTTT. This encodes CASSGERTVYTDTQYF.

Worth noting for this clonotype: The junction does not match germline at one end; this may be a read error. The gene calls are TRBV12-3 or TRBV12-4 and TRBJ1-1, with unresolved D. CDR3 size: 14 residues. CDR3 in DNA: TGTGCCAGCGGTTTCGGGTGGATCAACACTGAAGCTTTCTTT. Translation: CASGFGWINTEAFF.

V gene TRBV11-3 combines with J gene TRBJ2-1; D is ambiguous. Germline V lookup: CDR1 SGHNT, CDR2 YENEEA. The CDR3 has 13 residues. V shed 5 bases and J shed 6 bases, with 11 bases lying between them. CDR3 DNA: TGTGCCAGCAGCCCGACCGGAAGCAATGAGCAGTTCTTC. This gives the protein CASSPTGSNEQFF.

About this clonotype itself: Possible read error: a much larger clone is one base away. The V and J genes are TRBV5-6 and TRBJ2-3; D uncertain. CDR3 length: 15 amino acids. Trimming left V 9 bases short and J 8 bases short, with 25 bases between. Germline V CDR1 and CDR2: SGHDT, YYEEEE. The CDR3 DNA is TGTGCCAACACCCACTGGGCGCGGTCCAGCATTACGCAGTATTTT. This codes for CANTHWARSSITQYF.

Ten or more counts support this clonotype. The rearrangement links TRBV29-1 to TRBJ2-3, with D maybe TRBD1 (5 bases). The V end was cut by 7 bases, the J end by 9 bases, with 14 bases between. Germline V gene data show CDR1 as SQVTM and CDR2 as ANQGSEA. This CDR3 has 11 residues. The CDR3 region is CSAVVGQTQYF. The CDR3 DNA reads TGCAGCGCCGTCGTGGGGCAGACGCAGTATTTT.

This clonotype has a count of ten or more. The J gene is TRBJ2-7, the V gene TRBV6-1; D unclear. Germline CDR1 and CDR2: MNHNS and SASEGT. V was shortened by 3 bases and J by 3 bases, with 3 bases between the two germline ends. The CDR3 runs to 11 residues. This CDR3 reads CASSDLYEQYF. CDR3 DNA: TGTGCCAGCAGTGACCTCTACGAGCAGTACTTC.

Concerning this clonotype itself: At one boundary the junction diverges from the germline segment, which might be a read error. V gene TRBV28 combines with J gene TRBJ2-1; the match to TRBD2 covers 11 bases. Germline CDR1 reads MDHEN; CDR2 reads SYDVKM. This CDR3 region has 17 residues. This chain's CDR3 is CASPILAGVFGYNERFF. Written as DNA, the CDR3 is TGTGCCAGTCCCATACTAGCGGGAGTTTTCGGCTACAATGAGCGGTTCTTC.

This clonotype was counted a single time. A single base separates this from a much larger clone, so it may be a read error. The chain combines TRBV29-1 with TRBJ2-7; unclear D gene. This CDR3 region has 12 residues. Germline CDR1 SQVTM, CDR2 ANQGSEA. This chain's CDR3 is CSVELNSYEEYF. The CDR3 nucleotides read TGCAGCGTTGAACTGAACTCCTACGAGGAGTACTTC.

A word on this clonotype: At one end the junction does not follow the germline gene, possibly because of a read error. This chain joins TRBV11-2 and TRBJ2-5, with a possible D match to TRBD2 (6 bases). The CDR3 length is 12 residues. CDR1 and CDR2 (germline): SGHAT, FQNNGV. CDR3 in DNA: TGTGCCAACAGCTTAGTTCGGGAGACCCAGTGCTTC. This gives the protein CANSLVRETQCF.

On this clonotype: A much larger clone is a single base away; this may be a read error. The V and J genes are TRBV6-1 and TRBJ2-7; D not certain. The CDR3 sequence is 14 residues long. The germline CDR1 and CDR2 sequences are MNHNS and SASEGT. The germline V and J ends were trimmed by 2 bases and 3 bases, with 11 bases remaining between them. In DNA, the CDR3 is TGTGCCAGCAGTGAATCCGTCAGGATCTACGAGCAGTACTTC. Translated, it gives CASSESVRIYEQYF.

The J gene is TRBJ2-4, the V gene TRBV11-2, with D possibly matching TRBD2 (6 bases). There are 18 residues in the CDR3. Trimming took off 11 bases at V and 3 bases at J, with 29 bases between the two ends. Germline CDR1 is SGHAT and CDR2 is FQNNGV. CDR3 nucleotide sequence: TGTGCCGGCACCCACCCCCCTCTGCGGGGATGGTACAAAAACATTCAGTACTTC. As protein: CAGTHPPLRGWYKNIQYF.

Regarding this clonotype: This could be a read error, since a much larger clone is one nucleotide away. The V gene is TRBV11-2, the J gene TRBJ2-7; D gene ambiguous. The length of the CDR3 is 11 residues. Germline V gene lookup returns CDR1 SGHAT and CDR2 FQNNGV. CDR3 sequence reads: CANSWSYEQYF. The CDR3 DNA reads TGTGCCAACAGCTGGAGCTACGAGCAGTACTTC.

With respect to this clonotype: Germline is not matched at one junction end, which may reflect a read error. The chain uses TRBV11-2 and TRBJ2-6; D is perhaps TRBD1 or TRBD2 (5 bases each). The CDR3 covers 17 residues. Per the germline V gene, CDR1 is SGHAT and CDR2 is FQNNGV. CDR3 amino acids: CASNSFGLSTGANVLTF. CDR3 in DNA: TGTGCCAGCAACTCTTTCGGACTGTCGACTGGGGCCAACGTCCTGACCTTC.

In regard to this clonotype: This may come from a read error, since a much larger clone is one base off. The chain employs TRBV6-2 or TRBV6-3 and TRBJ2-2, with D perhaps TRBD1 (6 bases). Germline V gene sequence: CDR1 MNHEY, CDR2 SVGEGT. The CDR3 consists of 15 residues. CDR3 sequence reads: CASRTGLGNTGELLF. The CDR3 DNA reads TGTGCCAGCCGAACAGGGTTGGGGAACACCGGGGAGCTGTTGTTT.

As regards this clonotype: This may arise from a read error, as a much more abundant clone is one base away. The final CDR3 position lacks the conserved phenylalanine or tryptophan, pointing to a likely read error. This chain joins TRBV4-2 and TRBJ2-1; 10 nucleotides agree with TRBD2. The CDR3 extends over 15 amino acids. Germline V gene sequence: CDR1 LGHNA, CDR2 YNFKEQ. The trim removed 4 bases at V and 9 bases at J, leaving 9 bases unmatched. The CDR3 region is CASSPAGGDRGEQFL. CDR3 sequence (DNA): TGTGCCAGCAGCCCAGCGGGAGGGGATAGGGGTGAGCAGTTCTTA.

This clonotype was seen many times. The rearrangement links TRBV6-5 to TRBJ2-1; D is unclear. Germline CDR1 MNHEY, CDR2 SVGAGI. The CDR3 spans 13 residues. V lost 0 bases and J 6 bases, leaving 6 bases between the germline ends. CDR3 amino acids: CASSYSTFNEQFF. In DNA form, the CDR3 reads TGTGCCAGCAGTTACTCGACTTTCAATGAGCAGTTCTTC.

As to this clonotype: Lacking the conserved final phenylalanine or tryptophan, this CDR3 likely reflects a read error. This rearrangement joins TRBV6-6 to TRBJ2-5; D is undetermined. This CDR3 is built from 14 residues. Germline CDR1 is MNHNY and CDR2 is SVGAGI (reference sequence). Trimming shortened V by 0 bases and J by 8 bases, and 13 bases separated the two germline ends. The CDR3 region is CASSYSAGRGTQYY. CDR3 in DNA: TGTGCCAGCAGTTACTCCGCCGGACGCGGAACCCAGTACTAC.

This clonotype has at least ten counts. V gene TRBV12-3 or TRBV12-4 combines with J gene TRBJ2-1; D is undetermined. V was pared by 2 bases and J by 0 bases, with 11 bases between. The CDR3 consists of 16 residues. The CDR3 loop is CASSLTGGSSYNEQFF. The DNA of the CDR3 is TGTGCCAGCAGTTTAACGGGCGGTAGCTCCTACAATGAGCAGTTCTTC.